Presented here are 4 T cell receptor beta chains from one specimen sequenced in a study of CD8 T cells in Susac syndrome. An amount of RNA that ranged from roughly 0.45 to 1 ug was reverse transcribed with random hexamers. TCRdb re-analysed the immunoSEQ multiplex PCR reads in MiXCR, keeping a single row per CDR3 protein. Among tens of thousands of distinct CDR3 sequences listed, 91% were seen once. The sequenced sample was CD8+ T cells from PBMCs. The receptors were sampled from a human donor with multiple sclerosis.

The V gene is TRBV19, the J gene TRBJ2-1, with D maybe TRBD2 (6 bases). Germline CDR1 is LNHDA and CDR2 is SQIVND (reference sequence). The CDR3 spans 12 residues. V lost 3 bases, J lost 9 bases, and 9 bases lay in between. CDR3 DNA: TGTGCCAGTAGTATTGGGGGACTTGAGCAGTTCTTC. It translates to CASSIGGLEQFF.

The chain uses TRBV5-6 and TRBJ2-1; a weak D match, TRBD1 (5 bases). With 1 base removed from V and 6 bases from J, the gap between germline ends came to 11 bases. The germline gives CDR1 SGHDT, CDR2 YYEEEE. The CDR3 is 14 residues long. The CDR3 sequence: CASSLPREGNEQFF. CDR3 bases: TGTGCCAGCAGCTTGCCCAGGGAAGGCAATGAGCAGTTCTTC.

J is TRBJ2-1 and V is TRBV28; D is perhaps TRBD1 (6 bases). The CDR3 has 15 amino acids. Germline V gives CDR1 MDHEN, CDR2 SYDVKM. Trimming removed 3 bases from V and 9 bases from J, with 18 bases in between. CDR3 loop: CASSLWGREGGEQFF. The CDR3 DNA reads TGTGCCAGCAGTTTGTGGGGGCGCGAAGGGGGTGAGCAGTTCTTC.

The chain is built from TRBV9 and TRBJ1-1, with D tentatively TRBD1 (5 bases). V was trimmed by 2 bases and J by 1 base, leaving 9 bases between them. Per germline, CDR1 SGDLS and CDR2 YYNGEE. CDR3 length: 14 residues. The CDR3 region has the DNA TGTGCCAGCAGCGTTAGTGGGGGGAACACTGAAGCTTTCTTT. It codes for CASSVSGGNTEAFF.